This entry lists 14 T cell receptor beta chains sequenced from one sample in a study of control samples from healthy donors and cancer patients. TCRdb keeps only in-frame clones here, not all; method: immunoSEQ multiplex PCR. The data contain about 160,000 clones, roughly 90% of them singletons. The sequencing input was blood. The receptor source for this set is a young man in good health.

The chain couples TRBV19 to TRBJ1-3; unclear D gene. The CDR3 has 14 residues. With 2 bases removed from V and 4 bases from J, the gap between germline ends came to 9 bases. Germline V CDR1 and CDR2: LNHDA, SQIVND (reference sequence). Here the CDR3 DNA reads TGTGCCAGTAGTATACTGGAGGCGGGAAACACCATATATTTT. Translated, it gives CASSILEAGNTIYF.

The V gene is TRBV6-6, the J gene TRBJ2-5, with 8 bases that match TRBD1. This CDR3 is built from 15 residues. Germline CDR1 and CDR2: MNHNY and SVGAGI (reference sequence). V trimming: 6 bases; J trimming: 0 bases; junction bases outside the gene matches: 6. CDR3 DNA: TGTGCCAGCAGCCGGGGACAGGTTCACCAAGAGACCCAGTACTTC. Its protein product is CASSRGQVHQETQYF.

The rearrangement links TRBV9 to TRBJ1-2; D possibly corresponds to TRBD1 (6 bases). V lost 4 bases and J lost 2, with 9 bases in between. Looked up from germline, CDR1 is SGDLS and CDR2 is YYNGEE. The CDR3 has 13 amino acids. The CDR3, as DNA: TGTGCCAGCAGCCCCACAGGGAACTATGGCTACACCTTC. Translation gives CASSPTGNYGYTF.

The chain couples TRBV2 to TRBJ2-7, with D maybe TRBD1 (5 bases). There are 15 residues in the CDR3. The V and J ends lost 4 bases and 3 bases respectively, with 16 bases between them. The V gene's germline CDR1 is SNHLY and CDR2 FYNNEI. The CDR3 region is CASSGQGNRYYEQYF. Here the CDR3 DNA reads TGTGCCAGCAGTGGCCAGGGAAACAGATACTACGAGCAGTACTTC.

This clone was found once. The rearrangement joins TRBV28 to TRBJ1-2, with a tentative D call TRBD1 (5 bases). V was clipped by 4 bases and J by 4 bases, with 10 bases between them. Germline-derived CDR1 and CDR2 are MDHEN and SYDVKM. The CDR3 runs to 13 residues. The CDR3 loop is CASSSDSAYGYTF. The CDR3, as DNA: TGTGCCAGCAGTTCCGACAGCGCCTATGGCTACACCTTC.

The chain is built from TRBV12-5 and TRBJ2-1, with TRBD2 identical over 12 bases. With 1 base clipped from V and 5 bases from J, the junction kept 6 bases outside the gene matches. The germline V gene encodes CDR1 LGHNT and CDR2 FRNRAP. This CDR3 contains 17 residues. The CDR3 is CASGLDRTSGDHNEQFF. The CDR3, as DNA: TGTGCTAGTGGTTTGGACCGGACTAGCGGGGACCACAATGAGCAGTTCTTC.

The chain carries TRBV13 and TRBJ2-1; D is unresolved. CDR1 is PRHDT, CDR2 FYEKMQ, per germline (reference sequence). Trimming pared 5 bases from V and 6 bases from J, leaving 23 bases between. The CDR3 loop spans 17 amino acids. The CDR3 sequence: CASSPTAYLPLSNEQFF. The CDR3 bases are TGTGCCAGCAGCCCAACCGCCTACCTCCCGCTAAGCAATGAGCAGTTCTTC.

V gene TRBV5-1 combines with J gene TRBJ2-4, with a possible D match to TRBD2 (6 bases). Germline V lookup: CDR1 SGHRS, CDR2 YFSETQ. CDR3 length: 16 amino acids. V shed 4 bases and J shed 0 bases, with 14 bases lying between them. In DNA form, the CDR3 reads TGCGCCAGCAGCACGGGGACTGACTTAGCCAAAAACATTCAGTACTTC. Its translation: CASSTGTDLAKNIQYF.

The V gene is TRBV19, the J gene TRBJ1-1; D is undetermined. V was trimmed by 7 bases and J by 4 bases, leaving 10 bases between them. CDR3 length equals 12 residues. From germline, CDR1 is LNHDA and CDR2 SQIVND (reference sequence). DNA of the CDR3: TGTGCCAGTAATGGGGATCGCACTGAAGCTTTCTTT. Protein: CASNGDRTEAFF.

This chain joins TRBV7-2 and TRBJ2-7; D is unresolved. This CDR3 region has 13 residues. CDR1 and CDR2 from the germline V gene are SGHTA and FQGNSA. V was shortened by 8 bases and J by 0 bases, with 11 bases between the two germline ends. CDR3 sequence reads: CASAAASSYEQYF. DNA of the CDR3: TGTGCCAGCGCGGCCGCGAGCTCCTACGAGCAGTACTTC.

The sample holds one count of this clone. V is TRBV6-4 and J is TRBJ1-1; weak D call: TRBD1 (5 bases). V gave up 3 bases and J gave up 2 bases, with 7 bases separating them. Per the germline V gene, CDR1 is MRHNA and CDR2 is SNTAGT. The CDR3 sequence is 13 residues long. This CDR3 is CASSDGGNTEAFF. The CDR3 DNA is TGTGCCAGCAGTGATGGGGGAAACACTGAAGCTTTCTTT.

This clone has just one count. This chain joins TRBV10-3 and TRBJ1-2; no firm D call. Germline V lookup: CDR1 ENHRY, CDR2 SYGVKD. The CDR3 loop spans 15 amino acids. Trimming took 6 bases from V and 1 from J, leaving 15 bases between them. The CDR3: CAIREDAGSNYGYTF. CDR3 DNA sequence: TGTGCCATCAGGGAAGATGCGGGGAGTAACTATGGCTACACCTTC.

This chain connects TRBV25-1 to TRBJ1-1; a weak D match, TRBD1 (5 bases). In germline, CDR1 is MGHDK, CDR2 SYGVNS. The germline V and J ends were trimmed by 6 bases and 6 bases, with 11 bases remaining between them. This CDR3 has 12 amino acids. Written as DNA, the CDR3 is TGTGCCAGCAGCATCCAGGGCGCTGAAGCTTTCTTT. This sequence encodes CASSIQGAEAFF.

For this clone: This specimen includes other DNA sequences encoding the same CDR3. The chain has TRBV9 and TRBJ2-1; 7 bases match TRBD2. After removal of 0 bases from V and 8 bases from J, the junction contained 11 bases not matched to a gene. From germline, CDR1 is SGDLS and CDR2 YYNGEE. The CDR3 has 16 amino acids. As DNA, the CDR3 is TGTGCCAGCAGCGTAGGGGGGAGGGTGGAGTTGGATGAGCAGTTCTTC. It specifies CASSVGGRVELDEQFF.